A selection of T cell receptor beta chains follows, all from one sample in a study of shared T cell receptors in the human thymus. Method: immunoSEQ multiplex PCR; TCRdb's copy keeps in-frame clones and lacks some. The sample carries about 500,000 clones, 70% to 80% recorded once. The data were also submitted as part of a second study, on human thymus T cells.

Sequenced input: thymocytes. The receptor set was obtained from a boy less than two years old with a congenital heart defect. CDR3s include the opening cysteine and the closing phenylalanine or tryptophan. D genes are given only for firm matches. A clone size is listed for some rows: how often the clone was seen (once, few, many), or a class if it is expanded.

J: TRBJ2-1; length: 16; V: TRBV6-5; D: TRBD2; size: .; DNA: TGTGCCAGCAGTTTGAATCTAGCGGGAGCAAGGGATGAGCAGTTCTTC; CDR3: CASSLNLAGARDEQFF
J: TRBJ1-2; length: 12; V: TRBV2; D: .; size: .; DNA: TGTGCCAGGAACAGGGTCGGCTATGGCTACACCTTC; CDR3: CARNRVGYGYTF
J: TRBJ2-1; length: 21; V: TRBV4-2; D: .; size: .; DNA: TGTGCCAGCAGCCAAGATGGGGAGCTACCGGTCGCGCTCAGGAGGTACAATGAGCAGTTCTTC; CDR3: CASSQDGELPVALRRYNEQFF
J: TRBJ1-1; length: 17; V: TRBV5-6; D: TRBD1; size: .; DNA: TGTGCCAGCAGCTTGACCTTTGCAGGGGGGCGGGACACTGAAGCTTTCTTT; CDR3: CASSLTFAGGRDTEAFF
J: TRBJ2-2; length: 16; V: TRBV6-5; D: TRBD1; size: few; DNA: TGTGCCAGCAGTTGCAAGGGGGACAGGGATGCCGGGGAGCTGTTTTTT; CDR3: CASSCKGDRDAGELFF
J: TRBJ1-1; length: 11; V: TRBV19; D: .; size: few; DNA: TGTGCCAGTAGGTCAACAGGGAAAGCTTTCTTT; CDR3: CASRSTGKAFF
J: TRBJ2-1; length: 17; V: TRBV5-6; D: .; size: .; DNA: TGTGCCAGCAGCTTGGCTCCTAAAGGGGTCCTCTACAATGAGCAGTTCTTC; CDR3: CASSLAPKGVLYNEQFF
J: TRBJ2-7; length: 12; V: TRBV29-1; D: .; size: once; DNA: TGCAGCCCCGAAGGAGGGCTGTACGAGCAGTACTTC; CDR3: CSPEGGLYEQYF
J: TRBJ1-1; length: 15; V: TRBV10-1; D: .; size: few; DNA: TGCGCCAGCAGTGACCAAGGGGCCTTGAACACTGAAGCTTTCTTT; CDR3: CASSDQGALNTEAFF
J: TRBJ2-1; length: 15; V: TRBV7-3; D: .; size: .; DNA: TGTGCCAGCAGCTTAATCCCTTTCTCCTACAATGAGCAGTTCTTC; CDR3: CASSLIPFSYNEQFF
J: TRBJ2-7; length: 15; V: TRBV29-1; D: TRBD2; size: .; DNA: TGCAGCGCGAGTCCTAGGACTAGCGTACCCTACGAGCAGTACTTC; CDR3: CSASPRTSVPYEQYF
J: TRBJ2-7; length: 14; V: TRBV6-6; D: TRBD2; size: .; DNA: TGTGCCAGCAGTCCCGGGACTAGCGGCTACGAGCAGTACTTC; CDR3: CASSPGTSGYEQYF
J: TRBJ2-7; length: 16; V: TRBV27; D: TRBD2; size: .; DNA: TGTGCCAGCAGTTTATTCTTGGACCTAGCGGCCTACGAGCAGTACTTC; CDR3: CASSLFLDLAAYEQYF
J: TRBJ1-5; length: 18; V: TRBV5-6; D: .; size: .; DNA: TGTGCCAGCAGCTTGGCGACTGGGGGCGAGGATAGCAATCAGCCCCAGCATTTT; CDR3: CASSLATGGEDSNQPQHF
J: TRBJ2-3; length: 20; V: TRBV4-2; D: .; size: .; DNA: TGTGCCAGCAGCCAAGATACTTTTATTTCGGGAGTAGGGGACGCAGATACGCAGTATTTT; CDR3: CASSQDTFISGVGDADTQYF
J: TRBJ1-1; length: 13; V: TRBV4-3; D: .; size: few; DNA: TGCGCCAGCAGCCAAGAAATGGGCCCTGAAGCTTTCTTT; CDR3: CASSQEMGPEAFF
J: TRBJ2-5; length: 11; V: TRBV20-1; D: TRBD2; size: .; DNA: TGCAGTGCTAGCCGTGGACTAGCGAGGTACTTC; CDR3: CSASRGLARYF
J: TRBJ2-1; length: 15; V: TRBV29-1; D: TRBD2; size: .; DNA: TGCAGCGGTGCAGGGAGGCTAGCGGGGTACAATGAGCAGTTCTTC; CDR3: CSGAGRLAGYNEQFF
J: TRBJ1-4; length: 21; V: TRBV15; D: .; size: .; DNA: TGTGCCACCAGCATTTGTCGGCTGGGCAACCGGGATTCTCAGCCTCACGAAAAACTGTTTTTT; CDR3: CATSICRLGNRDSQPHEKLFF
J: TRBJ2-7; length: 15; V: TRBV18; D: TRBD1; size: .; DNA: TGTGCCAGCTCACCGTCGGGACAGGTAACCTACGAGCAGTACTTC; CDR3: CASSPSGQVTYEQYF
J: TRBJ2-7; length: 15; V: TRBV11-2; D: .; size: once; DNA: TGTGCCAGCAGCTTGTGCGGGGACAGAACCTACGAGCAGTACTTC; CDR3: CASSLCGDRTYEQYF
J: TRBJ1-1; length: 19; V: TRBV27; D: TRBD1; size: .; DNA: TGTGCCAGCAGTTTAGGCCTACTGGACAGGGGTTCGATGGAGACTGAAGCTTTCTTT; CDR3: CASSLGLLDRGSMETEAFF
J: TRBJ1-5; length: 14; V: TRBV7-9; D: .; size: .; DNA: TGTGCCAGCAGCGCGGACAGTAGCAATCAGCCCCAGCATTTT; CDR3: CASSADSSNQPQHF
J: TRBJ2-7; length: 13; V: TRBV28; D: TRBD1; size: .; DNA: TGTGCCAGCAGAGTGGACAGGGGCTACGAGCAGTACTTC; CDR3: CASRVDRGYEQYF
J: TRBJ2-7; length: 14; V: TRBV7-8; D: .; size: .; DNA: TGTGCCAGCAGCTTAGTTCCCAGGAGGTGCGAGCAGTACTTC; CDR3: CASSLVPRRCEQYF
J: TRBJ1-4; length: 14; V: TRBV19; D: TRBD1; size: .; DNA: TGTGCCAGCAGGACCGACAGGGAGGAGGAAAAACTGTTTTTT; CDR3: CASRTDREEEKLFF
J: TRBJ1-1; length: 19; V: TRBV4-3; D: .; size: .; DNA: TGCGCCAGCAGCCATGCTATCTATTTGGGCGCACCTCCCTTCACTGAAGCTTTCTTT; CDR3: CASSHAIYLGAPPFTEAFF
J: TRBJ2-7; length: 17; V: TRBV5-5; D: TRBD1; size: .; DNA: TGTGCCAGCAGCTCCTTCGGCCACCGGGACAGGGGCTACGAGCAGTACTTC; CDR3: CASSSFGHRDRGYEQYF
J: TRBJ1-4; length: 17; V: TRBV4-3; D: TRBD1; size: .; DNA: TGCGCCAGCAGCCCCGACAGGGGACGGAGGTCTAATGAAAAACTGTTTTTT; CDR3: CASSPDRGRRSNEKLFF
J: TRBJ2-5; length: 14; V: TRBV12-5; D: TRBD2; size: .; DNA: TGTGCTAGTGGTAGCGGCGGGGGGCGAGAGACCCAGTACTTC; CDR3: CASGSGGGRETQYF
J: TRBJ1-2; length: 16; V: TRBV5-6; D: .; size: .; DNA: TGTGCCAGCAGCGCCGGTCCGGGCAGGGGTTCCTATGGCTACACCTTC; CDR3: CASSAGPGRGSYGYTF
J: TRBJ2-7; length: 15; V: TRBV5-1; D: TRBD1; size: .; DNA: TGCGCCAGCAGCTTCGGGACAGGATACTCCTACGAGCAGTACTTC; CDR3: CASSFGTGYSYEQYF
J: TRBJ2-7; length: 15; V: TRBV19; D: TRBD1; size: .; DNA: TGTGCCAGTAGTCCACGGACAGGGAATGCCTACGAGCAGTACTTC; CDR3: CASSPRTGNAYEQYF
J: TRBJ1-1; length: 16; V: TRBV28; D: .; size: .; DNA: TGTGCCAGCAGTTCGGGGGGGTCCGACATGAACACTGAAGCTTTCTTT; CDR3: CASSSGGSDMNTEAFF
J: TRBJ2-3; length: 13; V: TRBV6-5; D: .; size: few; DNA: TGTGCCAGCAGTCAGGTACGCACAGATACGCAGTATTTT; CDR3: CASSQVRTDTQYF
J: TRBJ1-1; length: 14; V: TRBV5-1; D: TRBD1; size: .; DNA: TGCGCCAGCAGCTCGATTACAGGGGGCACTGAAGCTTTCTTT; CDR3: CASSSITGGTEAFF
J: TRBJ2-1; length: 19; V: TRBV5-1; D: TRBD2; size: .; DNA: TGCGCCAGCAGCTTGGTGGGACTAGCGGGAGGGTTCCCCTACAATGAGCAGTTCTTC; CDR3: CASSLVGLAGGFPYNEQFF
J: TRBJ1-2; length: 15; V: TRBV6-5; D: TRBD1; size: .; DNA: TGTGCCAGCAGCCCCGGACAGGGGGTATTCTATGGCTACACCTTC; CDR3: CASSPGQGVFYGYTF
J: TRBJ2-2; length: 15; V: TRBV2; D: TRBD2; size: .; DNA: TGTGCCAGCAGTGCTCCGGGACTAGCCGCCGGGGAGCTGTTTTTT; CDR3: CASSAPGLAAGELFF
J: TRBJ2-6; length: 18; V: TRBV11-3; D: TRBD2; size: .; DNA: TGTGCCAGCAGCCCACGACTAGCGGGAGATTCTGGGGCCAACGTCCTGACTTTC; CDR3: CASSPRLAGDSGANVLTF
J: TRBJ2-5; length: 16; V: TRBV4-1; D: .; size: .; DNA: TGCGCCAGCAGCCAAGACCGCACAGGGTACCAAGAGACCCAGTACTTC; CDR3: CASSQDRTGYQETQYF
J: TRBJ2-1; length: 14; V: TRBV28; D: .; size: .; DNA: TGTGCCAGCAGTCCCAGACCTGCTAGAAATGAGCAGTTCTTC; CDR3: CASSPRPARNEQFF
J: TRBJ2-7; length: 15; V: TRBV6-1; D: .; size: .; DNA: TGTGCCAGCAGAGCAACAATGAGGAACGACTACGAGCAGTACTTC; CDR3: CASRATMRNDYEQYF
J: TRBJ1-1; length: 14; V: TRBV29-1; D: .; size: few; DNA: TGCAGCGTTGAAGATGACAGGCCGAACACTGAAGCTTTCTTT; CDR3: CSVEDDRPNTEAFF
J: TRBJ2-7; length: 14; V: TRBV9; D: .; size: .; DNA: TGTGCCAGCAGCGTAGGCGAGGTTCCCTACGAGCAGTACTTC; CDR3: CASSVGEVPYEQYF
J: TRBJ1-3; length: 16; V: TRBV4-3; D: .; size: few; DNA: TGCGCCAGCAGCCAAGATAGACTGAACTCTGGAAACACCATATATTTT; CDR3: CASSQDRLNSGNTIYF
J: TRBJ2-3; length: 15; V: TRBV6-1; D: .; size: .; DNA: TGTGCCAGCAGTGAAGGCGGGGACGATCAGCTTACGCAGTATTTT; CDR3: CASSEGGDDQLTQYF
J: TRBJ2-3; length: 15; V: TRBV4-3; D: .; size: .; DNA: TGCGCCAGCAGCCAAGTTAACAGGTTCACAGATACGCAGTATTTT; CDR3: CASSQVNRFTDTQYF
J: TRBJ1-5; length: 17; V: TRBV27; D: .; size: .; DNA: TGTGCCAGCAGTAAATCACAGGGTTTCGGTAGCAATCAGCCCCAGCATTTT; CDR3: CASSKSQGFGSNQPQHF
J: TRBJ1-5; length: 15; V: TRBV10-3; D: .; size: .; DNA: TGTGCCATCAGTGAGCGGGGTCCGCGGAGCCAGCCCCAGCATTTT; CDR3: CAISERGPRSQPQHF
J: TRBJ2-3; length: 20; V: TRBV27; D: TRBD2; size: .; DNA: TGTGCCAGCAGGACTTGGCGGGAGTTGAGCGGGAGGGCCCGGGAAGATACGCAGTATTTT; CDR3: CASRTWRELSGRAREDTQYF